This section outlines one T cell receptor (beta chain) sequence together with its context. Libraries were prepared by immunoSEQ multiplex PCR; TCRdb keeps only in-frame clonotypes and omits some of them. The sample contains more than 25,000 clones, approximately 88% of which appear only once. This record belongs to a study of T cell changes during pregnancy in multiple sclerosis. V dropped 2 bases and J dropped 2; count of bases not matched to a gene: 6. The germline gives CDR1 MNHEY, CDR2 SMNVEV (reference sequence). This CDR3 is built from 18 residues. The TCR was taken from a female donor with multiple sclerosis, enrolled in a pregnancy study. Specimen: CD8+ T cells from peripheral blood mononuclear cells, collected in the first trimester of pregnancy. The V and J genes are TRBV27 and TRBJ2-2, with 12 bases fitting TRBD2. The CDR3 sequence is CASSLLAGGLLNTGELFF. CDR3 in DNA: TGTGCCAGCAGTTTACTAGCGGGGGGGCTCTTAAACACCGGGGAGCTGTTTTTT.